This section outlines one T cell receptor (beta chain) sequence together with its context. One end of the junction varies from germline; a read error may be responsible. Each CDR3 protein is one row after TCRdb ran MiXCR on the RACE reads. The profile shows 120,000 or so distinct CDR3 sequences, 11% of them singletons. The data were obtained in a study of human T cells and chemical hapten exposure. The time point was: patch test 3, about 24 weeks after DPC sensitization. The treatment here: therapeutic diphenylcyclopropenone sensitization with weekly scalp DPC. Blood collection took place prior to placing each patch test. CDR3 length equals 15 residues. CDR1 and CDR2 (germline): SGHTA, FQGNSA.

The starting material was whole blood, obtained in connection with sensitization to the hapten diphenylcyclopropenone (DPC). This chain uses TRBV7-2 with TRBJ1-2; 11 positions agree with TRBD1. This receptor was identified in a woman between 45 and 65 years old with alopecia areata. Some clones in this sample may be carry-over from other donors' samples. CDR3 loop: CAGSPDRGLFYGYTF. The CDR3 DNA follows: TGTGCCGGCAGCCCGGACAGGGGGCTTTTTTATGGCTACACCTTC.